This is a list of T cell receptor beta chains from one sample in a study of blood T cell repertoires in COVID-19. The data were produced by immunoSEQ multiplex PCR, yet TCRdb's version contains in-frame clones alone and is incomplete. The sample consists of fewer than 45,000 clones, approximately 81% of them appearing once. What was sequenced was peripheral blood. The origin of the receptors is a human donor in a cohort sampled during active COVID-19. Each CDR3 is given with its conserved first and last residue. D genes are given only for firm matches. Size is stated for part of the rows, as once, few or many counts, or as a class when the clone is expanded.

>TRBV7-2|TRBJ1-2|.|.
TGTGCCAGCAGCTTAATGGCAAGGGGTGGCTATGGCTACACCTTC
CASSLMARGGYGYTF
>TRBV9|TRBJ2-2|.|.
TGTGCCAGCAGCGCCGGACAGCCCGGGGAGCTGTTTTTT
CASSAGQPGELFF
>TRBV5-6|TRBJ1-1|.|TRBD1
TGTGCCAGCAACACTCTCGGACAGGGGTCGGCTGAAGCTTTCTTT
CASNTLGQGSAEAFF
>TRBV5-6|TRBJ2-5|.|TRBD2
TGTGCCAGCAGCCCGGGGACTAGCGGGTTCCAAGAGACCCAGTACTTC
CASSPGTSGFQETQYF
>TRBV10-3|TRBJ1-5|few|.
TGTGCCATCAGTGAGACCAACGAGGGCAGCAATCAGCCCCAGCATTTT
CAISETNEGSNQPQHF
>TRBV3-1/TRBV3-2|TRBJ2-5|.|TRBD2
TGTGCCAGCAGCATATGGCTAGCGGACCAAGAGACCCAGTACTTC
CASSIWLADQETQYF
>TRBV7-3|TRBJ1-1|.|TRBD1
TGTGCCAGCAGCCTGACCGGACAGGCCTCTGAAGCTTTCTTT
CASSLTGQASEAFF
>TRBV5-1|TRBJ2-1|.|TRBD1
TGCGCCAGCAGCTTGGCCTCGACAGGGAACTACAATGAGCAGTTCTTC
CASSLASTGNYNEQFF
>TRBV2|TRBJ2-5|.|.
TGTGCCAGCAGTGCCGAGGGATACCAAGAGACCCAGTACTTC
CASSAEGYQETQYF
>TRBV6-2/TRBV6-3|TRBJ2-2|.|.
TGTGCCAGCACCCCGGGGGCTCCGGGGGGAATGGCCGGGGAGCTGTTTTTT
CASTPGAPGGMAGELFF
>TRBV3-1/TRBV3-2|TRBJ2-7|.|TRBD2
TGTGCCAGCAGCCGAGCGGGGGCATGGGAGCAGTACTTC
CASSRAGAWEQYF
>TRBV5-1|TRBJ1-2|.|.
TGCGCCAGCAGCCAAGGACTCGGAGCTAACTATGGCTACACCTTC
CASSQGLGANYGYTF
>TRBV2|TRBJ1-4|once|TRBD1
TGTGCCAGCAGAGGGACAGGAGGGGAAAAACTGTTTTTT
CASRGTGGEKLFF
>TRBV6-6|TRBJ2-7|.|TRBD2
TGTGCCAGCAGTGCGCGGGGGAACTCCTACGAGCAGTACTTC
CASSARGNSYEQYF
>TRBV7-8|TRBJ1-5|.|.
TGTGCCAGCAGCCCCTCCGGGCAGCCCCAGCATTTT
CASSPSGQPQHF
>TRBV3-1/TRBV3-2|TRBJ1-2|.|TRBD1
TGTGCCAGCAGCCTACAGGGGGCCTATGGCTACACCTTC
CASSLQGAYGYTF
>TRBV7-3|TRBJ1-1|.|TRBD1
TGTGCCAGCAGCCGTAGACAGGGGGCTGAAGCTTTCTTT
CASSRRQGAEAFF
>TRBV19|TRBJ1-2|.|TRBD1
TGTGCCAGTAGGACCGGACAGGGCGGTGGCTACACCTTC
CASRTGQGGGYTF
>TRBV5-4|TRBJ1-3|.|TRBD1
TGTGCCAGCAGCCACGACAGGGGAATCTTTGGAAACACCATATATTTT
CASSHDRGIFGNTIYF
>TRBV27|TRBJ1-1|.|TRBD1
TGTGCCAGCAGTCTACAGGGGAGGTCCACTGAAGCTTTCTTT
CASSLQGRSTEAFF
>TRBV7-3|TRBJ2-1|.|.
TGTGCCAGCAGCTTAGAGGACTTGCTCCGCCAGCAGTTCTTC
CASSLEDLLRQQFF
>TRBV14|TRBJ2-1|.|.
TGTGCCAGCAGCCAAGTGGCGGGGAGTAGGAGTGAGCAGTTCTTC
CASSQVAGSRSEQFF
>TRBV2|TRBJ2-5|.|TRBD1
TGTGCCAGCAATTTCGACAGGGACGAGACCCAGTACTTC
CASNFDRDETQYF
>TRBV15|TRBJ2-5|.|TRBD2
TGTGCCACCAGCAGAGATGCGGGGGGGAGAGAGACCCAGTACTTC
CATSRDAGGRETQYF
>TRBV5-1|TRBJ2-5|.|.
TGCGCCAGCAGCTTGGGGGCGAGTTTAGAAGAGACCCAGTACTTC
CASSLGASLEETQYF
>TRBV7-6|TRBJ2-2|.|TRBD1
TGTGCCAGCAGCCCCTGGACAGGGGAAGACGGGGAGCTGTTTTTT
CASSPWTGEDGELFF
>TRBV25-1|TRBJ2-5|.|TRBD1
TGTGCCAGCAGTAAACAGGGGTTTTGGGAGACCCAGTACTTC
CASSKQGFWETQYF
>TRBV5-6|TRBJ2-1|.|TRBD2
TGTGCCAGCAGCTTGGGGCTAGCGGGGTATGGGTCCTACAATGAGCAGTTCTTC
CASSLGLAGYGSYNEQFF
>TRBV6-5|TRBJ2-4|.|.
TGTGCCAGCAGAGGGTTTGGGCAGGGAAACATTCAGTACTTC
CASRGFGQGNIQYF
>TRBV6-5|TRBJ1-1|.|TRBD1
TGTGCCAGCAGCCCGGACAGGGGGCTGAGGGAAGCTTTCTTT
CASSPDRGLREAFF
>TRBV9|TRBJ2-5|.|TRBD2
TGTGCCAGCACCCCAGCGGGGGGGCCGGTAGAGACCCAGTACTTC
CASTPAGGPVETQYF
>TRBV6-1|TRBJ2-1|.|TRBD1
TGTGCCAGCAGCCTGCGGGACAGGGGGAGAGATGAGCAGTTCTTC
CASSLRDRGRDEQFF
>TRBV27|TRBJ1-3|.|.
TGTGCCACCCACTATAACACCATATATTTT
CATHYNTIYF
>TRBV5-1|TRBJ2-1|few|TRBD2
TGCGCCAGCAGCTTGGGGGGACTAGGCTACAATGAGCAGTTCTTC
CASSLGGLGYNEQFF
>TRBV5-1|TRBJ2-1|.|TRBD1
TGCGCCAGCAGCTTGGTTCCGACAGGGGACTCCTACAATGAGCAGTTCTTC
CASSLVPTGDSYNEQFF
>TRBV7-9|TRBJ2-3|.|TRBD2
TGTGCCAGCAGCCCCGGACTAGCGGCTGATACGCAGTATTTT
CASSPGLAADTQYF
>TRBV11-2|TRBJ1-1|.|.
TGTGCCAGCACCCTAGGAGCCTACACTGAAGCTTTCTTT
CASTLGAYTEAFF
>TRBV6-6|TRBJ1-3|.|TRBD1
TGTGCCAGCGCTCGTAGCGGCAGGGGGGGAAACACCATATATTTT
CASARSGRGGNTIYF
>TRBV12-3/TRBV12-4|TRBJ1-2|.|TRBD1
TGTGCCAGCAGTCCCGGACAGGATTATGGCTACACCTTC
CASSPGQDYGYTF
>TRBV7-6|TRBJ2-5|.|TRBD2
TGTGCCAGCAGCTTAGTAGTTAGCGGGGGAGAGACCCAGTACTTC
CASSLVVSGGETQYF
>TRBV19|TRBJ2-3|.|.
TGTGCCAGTAGATTATCGGGAGATACGCAGTATTTT
CASRLSGDTQYF
>TRBV3-1/TRBV3-2|TRBJ2-5|.|TRBD1
TGTGCCAGCAGCCAAGGGCAGGGGGCGCACGAGACCCAGTACTTC
CASSQGQGAHETQYF
>TRBV5-1|TRBJ1-3|.|.
TGCGCCAGCAGCTTGAATGGGCCAGGGGTGGATCCTGGAAACACCATATATTTT
CASSLNGPGVDPGNTIYF
>TRBV3-1/TRBV3-2|TRBJ1-4|.|TRBD1
TGTGCCAGCAGCGGGACAGACCTTCTGGAAAAACTGTTTTTT
CASSGTDLLEKLFF